This TCR beta chain was recovered during a study of low-dose radiotherapy and immunotherapy resistance in tumors. Whole-study context: Both drugs were delivered intravenously to patients (nivolumab 240 mg every two weeks and ipilimumab 1 mg/kg every six weeks). Patients took aspirin (300 mg orally, daily) for four cycles beginning at cycle 1 day 1.

V gave up 5 bases and J gave up 5 bases, with 18 bases separating them. CDR1 is MNHGY, CDR2 SAAAGT, per germline. The CDR3 contains 15 residues. The sample's time point: before trial treatment. The donors, trial participants, received nivolumab, ipilimumab, aspirin, low-dose cyclophosphamide and low-dose radiotherapy. Gene-specific TRAV and TRBV primers were used for first-strand cDNA, covering alpha and beta chains. The TCRs were subjected to amplification over 20 PCR cycles employing a constant-region primer in conjunction with a V-primer adapter. Amplification of the isolated mRNA used in vitro transcription. MiXCR, run by TCRdb on the reads, gives a single entry per CDR3 protein. The sample has some 85,000 distinct CDR3 sequences; approximately 19% are singletons.

The clonotype originates from a male donor with prostate cancer. The chain carries TRBV6-8 and TRBJ2-5; D may be TRBD2 (5 bases). Source: PBMCs, taken before treatment. The CDR3 nucleotides are TGTGCCAGCAGTGAGCTTACTGCACCGGGGGAGACCCAGTACTTC. Its protein product is CASSELTAPGETQYF.